These T cell receptor beta chains were read from a single sample in a study of Ad26.COV2.S vaccination and SARS-CoV-2 variants. TCRdb's copy holds only in-frame clones and misses some; the assay was immunoSEQ multiplex PCR. Here the sample spans about 420,000 clones, 85% to 90% being singletons. The sample in question was peripheral blood, obtained in a trial of Ad26.COV2.S vaccine versus placebo. Receptor source: a person aged 18-65 years who received the Ad26.COV2.S COVID-19 vaccine or a placebo. Both conserved end residues are part of each CDR3. The D gene is left open where the match is weak. Some rows mark clone size as missing; the rest say once, few, many or name a class of expanded clone.

TRBV29-1	.	.	TRBJ1-1	CSVVVSPWRAEAFF	TGCAGCGTTGTAGTGTCGCCTTGGCGAGCTGAAGCTTTCTTT
TRBV28	.	.	TRBJ1-4	CASSHLGSATNEKLFF	TGTGCCAGCAGCCACCTCGGGAGTGCAACTAATGAAAAACTGTTTTTT
TRBV5-6	.	.	TRBJ2-3	CASSSIEQIKSTDTQYF	TGTGCCAGCAGCTCCATCGAGCAAATTAAAAGCACAGATACGCAGTATTTT
TRBV6-4	.	.	TRBJ1-2	CASRSPKEFNYGYTF	TGTGCCAGCAGGTCCCCGAAAGAATTTAACTATGGCTACACCTTC
TRBV7-8	.	.	TRBJ1-2	CASSLKGTLYGYTF	TGTGCCAGCAGCTTAAAGGGAACCCTCTATGGCTACACCTTC
TRBV7-2	.	.	TRBJ1-4	CASSLWTGNEKLFF	TGTGCCAGCAGCCTCTGGACCGGGAATGAAAAACTGTTTTTT
TRBV2	.	once	TRBJ2-7	CASSESRALYEQYF	TGTGCCAGCAGCGAATCTCGGGCCCTCTACGAGCAGTACTTC
TRBV9	.	.	TRBJ1-5	CASSPGGRVVGNQPQHF	TGTGCCAGCAGCCCCGGGGGGAGGGTGGTGGGCAATCAGCCCCAGCATTTT
TRBV20-1	.	.	TRBJ2-7	CSASYPPPYEQYF	TGCAGTGCTAGTTACCCTCCCCCGTACGAGCAGTACTTC
TRBV4-1	.	.	TRBJ1-4	CASSQLTSTNEKLFF	TGCGCCAGCAGCCAGTTGACTTCAACTAATGAAAAACTGTTTTTT
TRBV24-1	TRBD2	.	TRBJ2-7	CATSPREGKTYEQYF	TGTGCCACCAGTCCGAGGGAGGGTAAGACCTACGAGCAGTACTTC
TRBV7-2	TRBD2	.	TRBJ2-1	CASSLGATGAGGFNEQFF	TGTGCCAGCAGCTTAGGGGCCACGGGAGCGGGGGGTTTCAATGAGCAGTTCTTC
TRBV12-3/TRBV12-4	TRBD1	.	TRBJ2-1	CASRRQGGDEQFF	TGTGCCAGCAGAAGACAGGGGGGTGATGAGCAGTTCTTC
TRBV7-9	TRBD2	.	TRBJ2-3	CASSSGLAGGRWYF	TGTGCCAGCAGCTCAGGACTAGCGGGGGGGCGGTGGTATTTT
TRBV7-3	TRBD1	once	TRBJ1-1	CASSLMPVNGGQGGMNTEAFF	TGTGCCAGCAGCTTAATGCCGGTTAATGGAGGACAGGGAGGGATGAACACTGAAGCTTTCTTT
TRBV13	.	.	TRBJ1-1	CASSLRSLGTMNTEAFF	TGTGCCAGCAGCTTAAGGTCACTGGGGACCATGAACACTGAAGCTTTCTTT